The entry that follows covers one T cell receptor (beta chain) sequence. Generated by immunoSEQ multiplex PCR, the TCRdb table keeps only in-frame clones and is missing some. The sample lists under 95,000 clones; roughly 94% were seen once. The record originates from a study of technical replicates of blood from several donors. Sequenced: T cells isolated from PBMCs. This receptor was identified in a human donor in good health.

As DNA, the CDR3 is TGTGCCAGCAGCCCTATTCAGGGGACACCTCATCAGCCCCAGCATTTT. This codes for CASSPIQGTPHQPQHF. This chain links TRBV21-1 with TRBJ1-5; the table's D call TRBD1 went unverified against the DNA. TRBV21-1 represents a pseudogene. The CDR3 has 16 residues.